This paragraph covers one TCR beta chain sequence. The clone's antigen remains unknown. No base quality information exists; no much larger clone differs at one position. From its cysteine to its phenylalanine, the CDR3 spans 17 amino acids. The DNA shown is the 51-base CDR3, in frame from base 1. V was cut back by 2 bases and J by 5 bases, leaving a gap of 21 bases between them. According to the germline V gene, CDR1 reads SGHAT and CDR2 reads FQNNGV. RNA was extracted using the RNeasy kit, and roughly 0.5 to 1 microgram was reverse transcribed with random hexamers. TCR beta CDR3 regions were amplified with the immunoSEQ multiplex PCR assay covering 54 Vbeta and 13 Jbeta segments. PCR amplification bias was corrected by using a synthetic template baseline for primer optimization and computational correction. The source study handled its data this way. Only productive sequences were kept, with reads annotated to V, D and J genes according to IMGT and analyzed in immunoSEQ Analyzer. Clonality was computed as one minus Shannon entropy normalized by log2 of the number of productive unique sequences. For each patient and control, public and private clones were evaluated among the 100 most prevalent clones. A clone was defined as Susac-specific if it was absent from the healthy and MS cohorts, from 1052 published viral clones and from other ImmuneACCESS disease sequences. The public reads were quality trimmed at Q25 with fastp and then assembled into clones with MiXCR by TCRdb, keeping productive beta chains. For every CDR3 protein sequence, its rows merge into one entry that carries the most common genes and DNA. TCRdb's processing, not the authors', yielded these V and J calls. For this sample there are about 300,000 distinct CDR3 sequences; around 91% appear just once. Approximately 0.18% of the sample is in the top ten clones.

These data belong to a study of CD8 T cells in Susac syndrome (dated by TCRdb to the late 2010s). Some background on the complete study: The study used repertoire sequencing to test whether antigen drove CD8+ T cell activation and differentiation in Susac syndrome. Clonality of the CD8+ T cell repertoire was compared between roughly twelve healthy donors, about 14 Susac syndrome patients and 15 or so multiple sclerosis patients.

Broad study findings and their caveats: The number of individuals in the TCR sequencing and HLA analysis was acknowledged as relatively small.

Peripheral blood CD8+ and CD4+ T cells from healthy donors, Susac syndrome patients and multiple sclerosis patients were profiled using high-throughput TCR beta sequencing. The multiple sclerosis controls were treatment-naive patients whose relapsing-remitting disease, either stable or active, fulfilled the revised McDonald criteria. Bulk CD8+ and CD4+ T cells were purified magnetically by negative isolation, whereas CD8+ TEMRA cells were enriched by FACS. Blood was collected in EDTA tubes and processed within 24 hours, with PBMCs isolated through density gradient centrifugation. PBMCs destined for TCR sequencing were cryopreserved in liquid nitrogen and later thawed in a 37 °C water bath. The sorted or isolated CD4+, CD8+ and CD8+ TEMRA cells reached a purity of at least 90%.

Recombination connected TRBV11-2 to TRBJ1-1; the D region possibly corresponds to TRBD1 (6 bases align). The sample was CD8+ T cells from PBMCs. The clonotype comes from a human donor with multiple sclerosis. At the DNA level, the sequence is TGTGCCAGCAGCTTAAGGGTTGGCGCAGGGAGGGGGACTGAAGCTTTCTTT. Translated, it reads CASSLRVGAGRGTEAFF.